The entry below describes one TCR beta chain. Each patient presented with locally advanced or metastatic urothelial carcinoma. Method: immunoSEQ multiplex PCR; TCRdb's copy keeps in-frame clones and lacks some. Found here are some 100,000 clones, about 91% of them singletons; the top ten hold 0.85% to 1%. The data belong to a study of PD-L1 blockade in urothelial cancer. Study as a whole: Male patients with bladder-origin urothelial cancer numbered about 90% of the roughly 30.

This TCR was recovered from a woman aged 80 or older with urothelial cancer. This material consisted of PBMCs, taken around atezolizumab (anti-PD-L1) treatment.

The CDR3 region is CASSLLVSRGNYGYTF. CDR3 nucleotide sequence: TGTGCCAGCAGTTTATTGGTCAGTAGGGGTAACTATGGCTACACCTTC. This chain connects TRBV28 to TRBJ1-2, with D maybe TRBD1 (5 bases). Between the trimmed V and J ends, which lost 1 base and 1 base, there was a span of 13 bases. CDR1 MDHEN and CDR2 SYDVKM come from the germline V gene. The CDR3 is 16 residues long.